This passage covers 20 T cell receptor beta chains from one sample sequenced in a study of control samples from healthy donors and cancer patients. The protocol was immunoSEQ multiplex PCR, while the TCRdb copy is restricted to in-frame clones and leaves out a portion. The profile shows some 95,000 clones, about 79% of them singletons. What was sequenced was blood. Receptor source: a woman under 40 in good health.

The gene calls are TRBV5-4 and TRBJ2-7; TRBD2 agrees at 13 bases. The trim removed 3 bases at V and 3 bases at J, leaving 9 bases unmatched. Germline CDR1 and CDR2: SGHNT and YYREEE (reference sequence). This CDR3 comprises 17 residues. In DNA, the CDR3 is TGTGCCAGCAGCTACGAGGGACTAGCGGGGTCCTACTACGAGCAGTACTTC. Translation: CASSYEGLAGSYYEQYF.

This clone was found once. The chain combines TRBV9 with TRBJ2-7; 14 positions match TRBD2. Germline V gene data show CDR1 as SGDLS and CDR2 as YYNGEE. There are 16 residues in the CDR3. V trimming: 3 bases; J trimming: 1 base; junction bases outside the gene matches: 3. CDR3 region: CASSAGLAGGSYEQYF. The CDR3 DNA is TGTGCCAGCAGCGCAGGACTAGCGGGGGGATCCTACGAGCAGTACTTC.

The V gene is TRBV6-1, the J gene TRBJ2-2, with 8 bases matching TRBD2. V lost 2 bases, J lost 5 bases, and 4 bases stayed unmatched. Germline V gene data show CDR1 as MNHNS and CDR2 as SASEGT. The CDR3 runs to 15 residues. The CDR3 DNA reads as TGTGCCAGCAGTGAATTAACGGGGGGGACCGGGGAGCTGTTTTTT. Encoded protein: CASSELTGGTGELFF.

V is TRBV6-2 or TRBV6-3 and J is TRBJ1-1; 11 nucleotides align to TRBD1. J lost 4 bases, V lost 2 bases, and 9 bases had no gene match. CDR1 and CDR2 from the germline V gene are MNHEY and SVGEGT. The CDR3 runs 17 residues. CDR3 coding DNA: TGTGCCAGCAGTTACGGCGGACAGGGGGCCGATATCACTGAAGCTTTCTTT. Translating gives CASSYGGQGADITEAFF.

This chain connects TRBV27 to TRBJ1-1; D ambiguous. CDR1 is MNHEY and CDR2 is SMNVEV in the germline V gene (reference sequence). Between the trimmed V and J ends, which lost 6 bases and 7 bases, there was a span of 15 bases. The CDR3 has 13 residues. The CDR3 DNA reads as TGTGCCAGCAGCCTCGCACCGAAACTTGAAGCTTTCTTT. This encodes CASSLAPKLEAFF.

This chain links TRBV7-2 with TRBJ2-3; TRBD2 aligns across 12 bases. V was pared by 5 bases and J by 0 bases, with 3 bases of the junction left unmatched. Germline-derived CDR1 and CDR2 are SGHTA and FQGNSA. The length of the CDR3 is 16 residues. The CDR3 DNA is TGTGCCAGCAGCCCCGGACTAGCGGGGAGCACAGATACGCAGTATTTT. This codes for CASSPGLAGSTDTQYF.

This chain connects TRBV6-2 or TRBV6-3 to TRBJ1-3; unclear D gene. V was trimmed by 5 bases and J by 5 bases, leaving 19 bases between them. Germline CDR1 is MNHEY and CDR2 is SVGEGT. The CDR3 length is 16 residues. Written as DNA, the CDR3 is TGTGCCAGCAGTCGACCGTTGCAACCTCTAAGAAACACCATATATTTT. Encoded protein: CASSRPLQPLRNTIYF.

This clone was picked up many times. The chain joins TRBV7-9 to TRBJ2-1; 8 nucleotides line up with TRBD1. With 1 base clipped from V and 10 bases from J, the junction kept 3 bases outside the gene matches. The CDR3 totals 13 residues. Germline V gene data show CDR1 as SEHNR and CDR2 as FQNEAQ (reference sequence). The CDR3 DNA reads as TGTGCCAGCAGCTTAGGGCAGGGGGCCGAGCAGTTCTTC. Its translation is CASSLGQGAEQFF.

The J gene is TRBJ1-5, the V gene TRBV3-1 (or the pseudogene TRBV3-2); D is undetermined. Germline V gives CDR1 LGHDT, CDR2 YNNKEL (reference sequence). V gave up 6 bases and J gave up 4 bases, with 10 bases separating them. This CDR3 is built from 13 residues. DNA for the CDR3: TGTGCCAGCAGTAGGGCTTGGAATCAGCCCCAGCATTTT. This sequence encodes CASSRAWNQPQHF.

This clone was counted ten times or more. The rearrangement uses TRBV18 and TRBJ2-7; no clear D. Germline CDR1 KGHSH, CDR2 LQKENI. There are 14 residues in the CDR3. The ends were cut back, 2 bases at V and 4 bases at J, with 12 bases in the middle. The CDR3 protein is CASSPSGSRYEQYF. The CDR3, as DNA: TGTGCCAGCTCACCATCCGGGTCAAGATACGAGCAGTACTTC.

A remark on this clone: Within the sample, other DNA sequences also encode this same CDR3. The chain joins TRBV18 to TRBJ1-5, with D possibly TRBD1 on 5 matching bases. V lost 2 bases and J 5 bases, leaving 10 bases between the germline ends. CDR1 KGHSH and CDR2 LQKENI come from the germline V gene. CDR3 length equals 14 residues. The DNA for the CDR3 is TGTGCCAGCTCACCAACGGGAGGGGATCAGCCCCAGCATTTT. Its protein is CASSPTGGDQPQHF. Looking up the rest from reference TRBV18 and TRBJ1-5 gives the full variable domain: NAGVMQNPRHLVRRRGQEARLRCSPMKGHSHVYWYRQLPEEGLKFMVYLQKENIIDESGMPKERFSAEFPKEGPSILRIQQVVRGDSAAYFCASSPTGGDQPQHFGDGTRLSIL.

The chain uses TRBV2 and TRBJ1-3, with a weak D call TRBD1 (5 bases). CDR3 length: 13 amino acids. Trimming took 6 bases from V and 3 from J, leaving 9 bases between them. Germline V gene sequence: CDR1 SNHLY, CDR2 FYNNEI. DNA of the CDR3: TGTGCCAGCAGGCAGGGTGGTGGAAACACCATATATTTT. Its protein is CASRQGGGNTIYF.

This clone appeared a few times. The rearrangement joins TRBV6-5 to TRBJ2-1; possibly TRBD2 for D (6 bases). This CDR3 has 14 amino acids. From germline, CDR1 is MNHEY and CDR2 SVGAGI. V lost 4 bases to trimming and J lost 9 bases, with 16 bases between them. Here the CDR3 reads CASSSGGTQREQFF. Written as DNA, the CDR3 is TGTGCCAGCAGTTCCGGCGGGACTCAGCGTGAGCAGTTCTTC.

The table lists this clone with many counts. The V and J genes are TRBV29-1 and TRBJ2-7, with D tentatively TRBD1 (8 bases). CDR3 size: 11 residues. Germline-derived CDR1 and CDR2 are SQVTM and ANQGSEA. V lost 7 bases, J lost 7 bases, and 14 bases lay in between. Here the CDR3 reads CSATQGGEQYF. DNA of the CDR3: TGCAGCGCAACACAGGGGGGGGAGCAGTACTTC.

The gene calls are TRBV10-2 and TRBJ2-3, with a weak D call TRBD2 (5 bases). Between the trimmed V and J ends, which lost 1 base and 0 bases, there was a span of 8 bases. The CDR3 is made up of 15 amino acids. The germline CDR1 and CDR2 sequences are WSHSY and SAAADI. For the CDR3, the DNA is TGCGCCAGCAGTGAGTTTAGGACTAGCACAGATACGCAGTATTTT. Encoded protein: CASSEFRTSTDTQYF.

The V gene is TRBV30, the J gene TRBJ2-5; TRBD2 agrees at 8 bases. The CDR3 is 14 residues long. The V segment lost 5 bases and the J segment 7 bases; nucleotides outside the gene matches: 12. Per germline, CDR1 GTSNPN and CDR2 SVGIG (reference sequence). The CDR3 loop is CAWDAGGRLRTQYF. CDR3 nucleotide sequence: TGTGCCTGGGACGCGGGGGGCAGGCTAAGGACCCAGTACTTC.

J is TRBJ1-5 and V is TRBV10-1, with a possible D match to TRBD1 (6 bases). V shed 11 bases and J shed 3 bases, with 20 bases lying between them. Germline CDR1 and CDR2: WNHNN and SYGVQD (reference sequence). This CDR3 is 15 amino acids long. The CDR3 region is CASDRWTANNQPQHF. CDR3 in DNA: TGCGCCTCCGATAGATGGACAGCCAACAATCAGCCCCAGCATTTT.

This chain joins TRBV6-1 and TRBJ1-6; D call uncertain. V dropped 3 bases and J dropped 15 bases, with 9 bases sitting between them. Germline V gene lookup returns CDR1 MNHNS and CDR2 SASEGT. CDR3 length: 11 residues. The CDR3 DNA is TGTGCCAGCAGTGAGAAGGTCCACCTCCACTTT. Protein sequence: CASSEKVHLHF.

This chain uses TRBV12-5 with TRBJ1-2; 7 bases map to TRBD1. Germline assignment: CDR1 LGHNT and CDR2 FRNRAP. The V and J ends lost 2 bases and 2 bases, in that order; junction bases with no gene match: 14. The CDR3 spans 18 residues. The CDR3 DNA follows: TGTGCTAGTGGTTTGTTCCGGGACAGTACCATTCGGAACTATGGCTACACCTTC. This gives the protein CASGLFRDSTIRNYGYTF.

The rearrangement uses TRBV7-9 and TRBJ2-3, with D maybe TRBD2 (7 bases). Germline V CDR1 and CDR2: SEHNR, FQNEAQ (reference sequence). This CDR3 is 17 amino acids long. Trimming left V 0 bases short and J 0 bases short, with 13 bases between. Here the CDR3 DNA reads TGTGCCAGCAGCTTAGCGGTGGGGGGGGCTAGCACAGATACGCAGTATTTT. Translation: CASSLAVGGASTDTQYF.